Following are 21 T cell receptor beta chains from one sample sequenced in a study of blood T cell repertoires in COVID-19. Some clones are missing from TCRdb's copy, which holds only in-frame ones; the method was immunoSEQ multiplex PCR. The table records some 46,000 clones, roughly four fifths of them present only once. Sequencing was done on a sample of peripheral blood. These receptors were collected from a man between 60 and 70 years old with active COVID-19.

This clone counts as medium-sized. The chain combines TRBV28 with TRBJ2-3; 12 nucleotides line up with TRBD2. The CDR3 runs 23 residues. V gave up 4 bases and J gave up 0 bases; unmatched junction bases: 23. Germline CDR1 MDHEN, CDR2 SYDVKM. CDR3: CASSSAGTPISSGRALSTDTQYF. The CDR3 nucleotides are TGTGCCAGCAGTTCAGCCGGGACGCCAATTTCTAGCGGGAGGGCCTTAAGCACAGATACGCAGTATTTT.

This clone was counted a single time. The chain is built from TRBV28 and TRBJ2-1; 11 bases are a match to TRBD2. J was trimmed by 3 bases and V by 5 bases; bases with no gene match: 3. CDR3 length: 15 residues. Germline-derived CDR1 and CDR2 are MDHEN and SYDVKM. CDR3 loop: CASSPTSGSYNEQFF. The CDR3 bases are TGTGCCAGCAGTCCTACTAGCGGGAGCTACAATGAGCAGTTCTTC.

The chain has TRBV24-1 and TRBJ2-5; TRBD1 is a possible D gene (5 bases). V was pared by 4 bases and J by 5 bases, with 13 bases between. Germline V gives CDR1 KGHDR, CDR2 SFDVKD. The CDR3 loop spans 14 amino acids. CDR3 in DNA: TGTGCCACCAGTGACCCATCCAGGGTTGAGACCCAGTACTTC. It yields the protein CATSDPSRVETQYF.

The chain combines TRBV28 with TRBJ2-5, with D possibly being TRBD2 (5 bases). Germline values: CDR1 MDHEN, CDR2 SYDVKM. CDR3 length: 14 residues. V gave up 4 bases and J gave up 2 bases, with 11 bases separating them. CDR3 protein: CASSSFERQETQYF. Here the CDR3 DNA reads TGTGCCAGCAGTTCTTTCGAGCGGCAAGAGACCCAGTACTTC.

V usage is TRBV19 and J usage is TRBJ1-5; 9 bases align to TRBD1. Per the germline V gene, CDR1 is LNHDA and CDR2 is SQIVND (reference sequence). The J segment lost 4 bases and the V segment lost 6 bases, leaving 10 bases of the junction unmatched. This CDR3 has 16 residues. This CDR3 reads CASSNPGQGSNQPQHF. The DNA for the CDR3 is TGTGCCAGTAGCAATCCGGGACAGGGATCAAATCAGCCCCAGCATTTT.

The chain joins TRBV12-5 to TRBJ2-1; possible D gene TRBD1, 8 bases. V lost 0 bases and J 0 bases, leaving 15 bases between the germline ends. The CDR3 is 18 amino acids. Per the germline V gene, CDR1 is LGHNT and CDR2 is FRNRAP. The CDR3 spells CASGLVRGDRSSYNEQFF. DNA of the CDR3: TGTGCTAGTGGTTTGGTCCGGGGGGACAGGAGCTCCTACAATGAGCAGTTCTTC. The variable domain in full, with the rest retrieved from reference TRBV12-5 and TRBJ2-1, is DARVTQTPRHKVTEMGQEVTMRCQPILGHNTVFWYRQTMMQGLELLAYFRNRAPLDDSGMPKDRFSAEMPDATLATLKIQPSEPRDSAVYFCASGLVRGDRSSYNEQFFGPGTRLTVL.

The rearrangement joins TRBV7-2 to TRBJ1-6, with TRBD1 matching 8 bases. V trimming: 6 bases; J trimming: 4 bases; junction bases outside the gene matches: 5. The CDR3 covers 15 residues. The V gene's germline CDR1 is SGHTA and CDR2 FQGNSA. CDR3 sequence (DNA): TGTGCCAGCAGTGACAGGGGAACTTATAATTCACCCCTCCACTTT. Translating it yields CASSDRGTYNSPLHF.

V usage is TRBV5-1 and J usage is TRBJ2-3; 7 bases match TRBD2. CDR1 is SGHRS and CDR2 is YFSETQ in the germline V gene. This CDR3 has 15 amino acids. After removal of 4 bases from V and 0 bases from J, the junction contained 5 bases not matched to a gene. The chain's CDR3 is CASSVYSGSTDTQYF. The CDR3, as DNA: TGCGCCAGCAGCGTATATAGCGGGAGCACAGATACGCAGTATTTT.

The chain has TRBV2 and TRBJ2-7; D unclear. This CDR3 contains 14 residues. Germline-derived CDR1 and CDR2 are SNHLY and FYNNEI. V lost 0 bases to trimming and J lost 1 base, with 7 bases between them. The CDR3 DNA follows: TGTGCCAGCAGTGAAGCCGCCGGTTCCTACGAGCAGTACTTC. Translating gives CASSEAAGSYEQYF.

This chain uses TRBV7-8 with TRBJ2-5, with 7 positions matching TRBD1. The germline gives CDR1 SGHVS, CDR2 FQNEAQ. Germline trimming cut 1 base from V and 5 bases from J; bases unmatched to any gene: 7. The CDR3 has 15 amino acids. This CDR3 reads CASSLETGGQETQYF. DNA for the CDR3: TGTGCCAGCAGCTTAGAGACTGGGGGACAGGAGACCCAGTACTTC.

This clone was seen only a few times. The DNA for the CDR3 is TGTGCCAGCAGCCAAGTACGGGACTTACAAGAGACCCAGTACTTC. The encoded protein is CASSQVRDLQETQYF. This chain connects TRBV4-2 to TRBJ2-5; D may be TRBD2 (6 bases). CDR1 LGHNA and CDR2 YNFKEQ come from the germline V gene. V lost 1 base and J lost 2, with 11 bases in between. The CDR3 has 15 residues.

The chain joins TRBV13 to TRBJ1-1; D is ambiguous. The CDR3 contains 14 residues. Germline CDR1 and CDR2: PRHDT and FYEKMQ (reference sequence). Trimming shortened V by 3 bases and J by 3 bases, and 11 bases separated the two germline ends. Here the CDR3 reads CASSLRASDTEAFF. CDR3 sequence (DNA): TGTGCCAGCAGCTTGAGGGCAAGCGACACTGAAGCTTTCTTT. Looking up the rest from reference TRBV13 and TRBJ1-1 gives the full variable domain: AAGVIQSPRHLIKEKRETATLKCYPIPRHDTVYWYQQGPGQDPQFLISFYEKMQSDKGSIPDRFSAQQFSDYHSELNMSSLELGDSALYFCASSLRASDTEAFFGQGTRLTVV.

This clone was picked up one time. In the same sample, other DNA sequences code for this CDR3. This chain joins TRBV30 and TRBJ1-5; no firm D call. Germline V gives CDR1 GTSNPN, CDR2 SVGIG (reference sequence). Trimming took 0 bases from V and 3 from J, leaving 6 bases between them. The CDR3 covers 13 residues. CDR3: CAWSVRDNQPQHF. In DNA, the CDR3 is TGTGCCTGGAGTGTCCGGGACAATCAGCCCCAGCATTTT. Full variable domain (rest looked up from reference TRBV30 and TRBJ1-5): SQTIHQWPATLVQPVGSPLSLECTVEGTSNPNLYWYRQAAGRGLQLLFYSVGIGQISSEVPQNLSASRPQDRQFILSSKKLLLSDSGFYLCAWSVRDNQPQHFGDGTRLSIL.

The rearrangement joins TRBV10-3 to TRBJ1-1; no clear D. V was cut by 6 bases and J by 13 bases, with 21 bases left in between. Germline V gene lookup returns CDR1 ENHRY and CDR2 SYGVKD. This CDR3 comprises 13 residues. The CDR3 bases are TGTGCCATCAGCTTTCAGGCCGATTTTGAGTATTTCTTT. It encodes CAISFQADFEYFF.

The rearrangement links TRBV28 to TRBJ1-6; 10 bases are shared with TRBD1. The V gene end was trimmed by 6 bases and the J gene end by 9 bases; junction bases not matched to a gene: 5. CDR3 size: 14 residues. CDR1 is MDHEN, CDR2 SYDVKM, per germline. CDR3 sequence: CASRTGQGSSPLHF. CDR3 in DNA: TGTGCCAGCAGGACGGGACAGGGGTCTTCACCCCTCCACTTT. Full variable domain (rest looked up from reference TRBV28 and TRBJ1-6): DVKVTQSSRYLVKRTGEKVFLECVQDMDHENMFWYRQDPGLGLRLIYFSYDVKMKEKGDIPEGYSVSREKKERFSLILESASTNQTSMYLCASRTGQGSSPLHFGNGTRLTVT.

The chain couples TRBV18 to TRBJ1-1; D unclear. Trimming removed 3 bases from V and 4 bases from J, with 9 bases in between. The germline V gene encodes CDR1 KGHSH and CDR2 LQKENI. The length of the CDR3 is 13 residues. The CDR3 spells CASSPATSTEAFF. The CDR3 nucleotides are TGTGCCAGCTCACCTGCAACAAGCACTGAAGCTTTCTTT.

This clone has a single count. This sequence joins TRBV3-1 (or the pseudogene TRBV3-2) and TRBJ1-2, with 12 bases lining up with TRBD1. The CDR3 consists of 16 residues. Germline values: CDR1 LGHDT, CDR2 YNNKEL (reference sequence). J gave up 6 bases and V 1 base, and 6 bases lay outside the gene matches. The CDR3 sequence: CASSQGPGTGGDGYTF. The CDR3, as DNA: TGTGCCAGCAGCCAAGGTCCTGGGACAGGGGGCGATGGCTACACCTTC.

This clone appeared a few times. This chain uses TRBV19 with TRBJ2-3; tentative D call: TRBD1 (6 bases). V lost 6 bases, J lost 2 bases, and 12 bases lay in between. There are 14 residues in the CDR3. Germline V gene sequence: CDR1 LNHDA, CDR2 SQIVND (reference sequence). The CDR3 DNA reads TGTGCCAGTAGCCCCGGACAGAACACAGATACGCAGTATTTT. Translation: CASSPGQNTDTQYF.

The CDR3 coding sequence is TGTGCCAGCAGCGTAGAGGACAGGGCTTACGAGCAGTACTTC. Protein: CASSVEDRAYEQYF. V usage is TRBV9 and J usage is TRBJ2-7, with TRBD1 identical over 8 bases. The CDR3 runs 14 residues. Germline lookup yields CDR1 SGDLS and CDR2 YYNGEE. The J segment lost 4 bases and the V segment lost 0 bases, leaving 3 bases of the junction unmatched.

The V call is TRBV9, the J call TRBJ2-1, with TRBD2 matching over 10 bases. V trimming: 4 bases; J trimming: 6 bases; junction bases outside the gene matches: 10. The V gene's germline CDR1 is SGDLS and CDR2 YYNGEE. This CDR3 comprises 16 residues. The CDR3 sequence is CASSPAGLAGVNEQFF. CDR3 nucleotide sequence: TGTGCCAGCAGCCCGGCGGGGCTAGCGGGAGTCAATGAGCAGTTCTTC.

The V gene is TRBV9, the J gene TRBJ2-1; 8 nucleotides agree with TRBD2. CDR1 is SGDLS, CDR2 YYNGEE, per germline. This CDR3 is 16 amino acids long. V was clipped by 0 bases and J by 3 bases; unmatched bases: 5. CDR3 protein: CASSVDGGGFYNEQFF. The CDR3, as DNA: TGTGCCAGCAGCGTAGATGGCGGGGGGTTCTACAATGAGCAGTTCTTC.